A single sample is the source of the 30 T cell receptor beta chains below, sequenced in a study of cytomegalovirus exposure and HLA in healthy donors. The protocol was immunoSEQ multiplex PCR, while the TCRdb copy is restricted to in-frame clones and leaves out a portion. Here the sample spans some 140,000 clones, 85% to 90% being singletons. Sequenced: PBMCs. The source of these receptors is a human donor in good health.

The genes are TRBV7-6 and TRBJ2-5; 9 bases match TRBD1. Germline CDR1 SGHVS, CDR2 FNYEAQ. The CDR3 is 16 amino acids. Losses at the gene ends were 5 bases for V and 2 bases for J; bases not matched to a gene: 9. As DNA, the CDR3 is TGTGCCAGCAGCATCACAGGGGGCACCGCGCAAGAGACCCAGTACTTC. This translates into CASSITGGTAQETQYF.

The chain links TRBV16 to TRBJ1-2; 7 bases agree with TRBD1. Germline V CDR1 and CDR2: KGHSY, FQNENV. The ends lost 2 bases at V and 3 bases at J; junction bases unmatched: 0. The CDR3 length is 13 residues. This chain's CDR3 is CASSQGQDYGYTF. The CDR3 DNA is TGTGCCAGCAGCCAAGGACAGGACTATGGCTACACCTTC.

CDR3 bases: TGCGCCAGCAGCCGCCAGGGGGCAGGTGACACTGAAGCTTTCTTT. It encodes CASSRQGAGDTEAFF. The chain carries TRBV5-1 and TRBJ1-1, with 8 bases fitting TRBD1. Looked up from germline, CDR1 is SGHRS and CDR2 is YFSETQ. There are 15 residues in the CDR3. V was pared by 4 bases and J by 3 bases, with 8 bases of the junction left unmatched.

The CDR3 spells CASSPGLAQETQYF. The CDR3 region has the DNA TGTGCCAGCAGCCCGGGACTAGCCCAAGAGACCCAGTACTTC. The gene calls are TRBV11-1 and TRBJ2-5, with 9 bases matching TRBD2. V lost 5 bases, J lost 1 base, and 2 bases stayed unmatched. The germline V gene encodes CDR1 SGHAT and CDR2 FQDESV (reference sequence). There are 14 residues in the CDR3. The whole variable domain, remainder taken from reference TRBV11-1 and TRBJ2-5, is EAEVAQSPRYKITEKSQAVAFWCDPISGHATLYWYRQILGQGPELLVQFQDESVVDDSQLPKDRFSAERLKGVDSTLKIQPAELGDSAMYLCASSPGLAQETQYFGPGTRLLVL.

The chain is built from TRBV2 and TRBJ1-1; 9 bases line up with TRBD1. Trimming cost V 6 bases and J 4 bases; bases outside gene matches: 6. In germline, CDR1 is SNHLY, CDR2 FYNNEI. This CDR3 has 14 amino acids. CDR3 in DNA: TGTGCCAGCAGGGAGACAGGGGGTCCCACTGAAGCTTTCTTT. Encoded protein: CASRETGGPTEAFF.

This clone was counted once. The chain uses TRBV7-2 and TRBJ1-2; TRBD1 matches 7 bases. With V trimmed by 5 bases and J by 0 bases, 6 bases remained unmatched. CDR3 length: 15 residues. Germline V gene lookup returns CDR1 SGHTA and CDR2 FQGNSA. CDR3 amino acids: CASSPEDRPNYGYTF. The CDR3 DNA reads as TGTGCCAGCAGCCCTGAGGACAGGCCTAACTATGGCTACACCTTC.

V gene TRBV11-1 combines with J gene TRBJ1-1; 7 positions match TRBD1. CDR1 and CDR2 from the germline V gene are SGHAT and FQDESV (reference sequence). V trimming: 2 bases; J trimming: 2 bases; junction bases outside the gene matches: 5. The CDR3 totals 15 residues. Here the CDR3 DNA reads TGTGCCAGCAGCTTAACGGGACAGCTTAACACTGAAGCTTTCTTT. It is translated as CASSLTGQLNTEAFF.

The V gene is TRBV4-3, the J gene TRBJ1-2, with D possibly TRBD1 on 6 matching bases. This CDR3 has 17 residues. The V and J ends lost 1 base and 4 bases respectively, with 19 bases between them. Germline assignment: CDR1 LGHNA and CDR2 YSLEER. The CDR3 DNA reads as TGCGCCAGCAGCCAAGGGGACGTGACAGGAGATCTCTATGGCTACACCTTC. Translated, it gives CASSQGDVTGDLYGYTF.

The CDR3 here is CASSDYGQLAFF. In DNA, the CDR3 is TGTGCCAGCAGTGATTACGGACAGCTGGCTTTCTTT. The rearrangement links TRBV6-1 to TRBJ1-1, with D possibly matching TRBD1 (6 bases). CDR3 length equals 12 residues. Looked up from germline, CDR1 is MNHNS and CDR2 is SASEGT. V was pared by 3 bases and J by 11 bases, with 13 bases between.

V is TRBV30 and J is TRBJ2-7, with 10 bases aligning to TRBD2. The CDR3 is made up of 17 amino acids. CDR1 and CDR2 (germline): GTSNPN, SVGIG (reference sequence). The V gene end was trimmed by 3 bases and the J gene end by 2 bases; junction bases not matched to a gene: 13. CDR3 sequence reads: CAWRGGVAGGYPYEQYF. In DNA, the CDR3 is TGTGCCTGGAGGGGCGGGGTAGCGGGAGGATACCCCTACGAGCAGTACTTC. Full variable domain (missing parts from reference TRBV30 and TRBJ2-7): SQTIHQWPATLVQPVGSPLSLECTVEGTSNPNLYWYRQAAGRGLQLLFYSVGIGQISSEVPQNLSASRPQDRQFILSSKKLLLSDSGFYLCAWRGGVAGGYPYEQYFGPGTRLTVT.

The chain uses TRBV4-1 and TRBJ2-7, with 7 nucleotides matching TRBD2. This CDR3 is built from 16 residues. Germline V gene lookup returns CDR1 MGHRA and CDR2 YSYEKL. Germline trimming cut 0 bases from V and 2 bases from J; bases unmatched to any gene: 7. CDR3 loop: CASSQDYGRNPYEQYF. The CDR3 region has the DNA TGCGCCAGCAGCCAAGATTACGGGAGGAACCCCTACGAGCAGTACTTC.

The chain recombines TRBV7-2 with TRBJ1-5; TRBD1 matches at 8 bases. There are 16 residues in the CDR3. The V segment lost 5 bases and the J segment 2 bases; nucleotides outside the gene matches: 8. In germline, CDR1 is SGHTA, CDR2 FQGNSA. In DNA, the CDR3 is TGTGCCAGCAGCACATACTCGACAGGGGGCAATCAGCCCCAGCATTTT. Translation gives CASSTYSTGGNQPQHF.

The chain employs TRBV7-2 and TRBJ2-3, with 11 bases identical to TRBD1. This CDR3 is built from 16 residues. The trim removed 5 bases at V and 1 base at J, leaving 5 bases unmatched. Germline CDR1 reads SGHTA; CDR2 reads FQGNSA. The DNA for the CDR3 is TGTGCCAGCAGCGCTGAGGACAGGGGGCGCACAGATACGCAGTATTTT. This gives the protein CASSAEDRGRTDTQYF.

The chain employs TRBV25-1 and TRBJ1-4; 8 nucleotides align to TRBD1. The CDR3 has 14 amino acids. Trimming cost V 4 bases and J 10 bases; bases outside gene matches: 8. CDR1 MGHDK and CDR2 SYGVNS come from the germline V gene. The CDR3 coding sequence is TGTGCCAGCAGTGTCCCCGGGACAGGTGGAAAACTGTTTTTT. Its translation is CASSVPGTGGKLFF. Variable domain in full (rest from reference TRBV25-1 and TRBJ1-4): EADIYQTPRYLVIGTGKKITLECSQTMGHDKMYWYQQDPGMELHLIHYSYGVNSTEKGDLSSESTVSRIRTEHFPLTLESARPSHTSQYLCASSVPGTGGKLFFGSGTQLSVL.

A single count supports this clone. The CDR3 DNA follows: TGTGCCAGCTCACCCTACAATGAAAAACTGTTTTTT. Translation gives CASSPYNEKLFF. This chain connects TRBV18 to TRBJ1-4; D is undetermined. This CDR3 comprises 12 residues. The germline V and J ends were trimmed by 3 bases and 5 bases, with 4 bases remaining between them. CDR1 KGHSH and CDR2 LQKENI come from the germline V gene.

The chain links TRBV27 to TRBJ2-2; the match to TRBD1 covers 8 bases. J gave up 8 bases and V 7 bases, and 18 bases lay outside the gene matches. This CDR3 comprises 17 residues. Germline assignment: CDR1 MNHEY and CDR2 SMNVEV (reference sequence). CDR3 in DNA: TGTGCCAGCAAGGGCCATGACCTCGGACAGGGAAAAGGGGAGCTGTTTTTT. Its protein product is CASKGHDLGQGKGELFF.

The chain carries TRBV16 and TRBJ2-7, with no clear D. Trimming removed 1 base at V and 6 bases at J, with 7 bases between. This CDR3 spans 12 amino acids. Germline values: CDR1 KGHSY, CDR2 FQNENV. CDR3 loop: CASSQLQFEQYF. The CDR3 DNA follows: TGTGCCAGCAGCCAATTGCAGTTCGAGCAGTACTTC.

The V and J genes are TRBV2 and TRBJ1-1; 9 nucleotides align to TRBD1. The V segment lost 8 bases and the J segment 5 bases; nucleotides outside the gene matches: 12. Germline V gene data show CDR1 as SNHLY and CDR2 as FYNNEI. The CDR3 contains 15 residues. The CDR3 nucleotides read TGTGCCAGCCAAAACACCGGGACAGGGAGGACTGAAGCTTTCTTT. It codes for CASQNTGTGRTEAFF.

This clone was observed once. V gene TRBV4-3 combines with J gene TRBJ1-2, with a possible D match to TRBD1 (5 bases). V lost 0 bases to trimming and J lost 4 bases, with 15 bases between them. The CDR3 consists of 16 residues. Germline CDR1 is LGHNA and CDR2 is YSLEER. The CDR3 coding sequence is TGCGCCAGCAGCCAAGATACCAGGGTCCTTCCCTATGGCTACACCTTC. It yields the protein CASSQDTRVLPYGYTF.

The V call is TRBV9, the J call TRBJ1-4; D might be TRBD1 (6 bases). Trimming cost V 3 bases and J 7 bases, with 16 bases left between them. This CDR3 region has 15 residues. The germline V gene encodes CDR1 SGDLS and CDR2 YYNGEE. CDR3 sequence reads: CASSAGQSDFEKLFF. CDR3 nucleotides: TGTGCCAGCAGCGCTGGACAGTCCGACTTTGAAAAACTGTTTTTT.

The chain employs TRBV5-1 and TRBJ2-5, with no clear D. The CDR3 consists of 13 residues. Germline V CDR1 and CDR2: SGHRS, YFSETQ. The V end lost 0 bases, the J end lost 5 bases, and 8 bases lay between the germline ends. CDR3 residues: CASSLDRSETQYF. The CDR3 nucleotides read TGCGCCAGCAGCTTGGACCGGTCCGAGACCCAGTACTTC.

The gene calls are TRBV27 and TRBJ1-5; D call uncertain. The CDR3 extends over 12 amino acids. Trimming took 3 bases from V and 5 from J, leaving 5 bases between them. Germline assignment: CDR1 MNHEY and CDR2 SMNVEV (reference sequence). The CDR3 sequence is CASSLRDQPQHF. Here the CDR3 DNA reads TGTGCCAGCAGTTTGAGGGATCAGCCCCAGCATTTT.

The chain is built from TRBV6-5 and TRBJ1-3; the D is unclear. CDR3 length equals 14 residues. Germline assignment: CDR1 MNHEY and CDR2 SVGAGI. The V end lost 0 bases, the J end lost 1 base, and 4 bases lay between the germline ends. Written as DNA, the CDR3 is TGTGCCAGCAGTTACTCGGCTTCTGGAAACACCATATATTTT. It translates to CASSYSASGNTIYF.

The genes are TRBV9 and TRBJ2-2, with a weak D call TRBD2 (6 bases). V dropped 3 bases and J dropped 0 bases, with 15 bases sitting between them. The germline CDR1 and CDR2 sequences are SGDLS and YYNGEE. CDR3 size: 17 residues. For the CDR3, the DNA is TGTGCCAGCAGCGATAGGAGGGCCCCCTCGAACACCGGGGAGCTGTTTTTT. It translates to CASSDRRAPSNTGELFF. The full variable domain, its missing parts supplied by reference TRBV9 and TRBJ2-2, is DSGVTQTPKHLITATGQRVTLRCSPRSGDLSVYWYQQSLDQGLQFLIQYYNGEERAKGNILERFSAQQFPDLHSELNLSSLELGDSALYFCASSDRRAPSNTGELFFGEGSRLTVL.

The chain combines TRBV27 with TRBJ2-1; a possible D gene is TRBD1 (6 bases). CDR1 and CDR2 from the germline V gene are MNHEY and SMNVEV (reference sequence). The ends were cut back, 6 bases at V and 3 bases at J, with 12 bases in the middle. The CDR3 sequence is 14 residues long. Here the CDR3 DNA reads TGTGCCAGCAGGCCTCGGACAGTCTACAATGAGCAGTTCTTC. This gives the protein CASRPRTVYNEQFF.

The chain combines TRBV6-5 with TRBJ1-1; 8 bases fit TRBD1. The V and J ends lost 4 bases and 0 bases, in that order; junction bases with no gene match: 4. Germline CDR1 MNHEY, CDR2 SVGAGI. This CDR3 is built from 15 residues. CDR3 region: CASSSDRAMNTEAFF. CDR3 DNA sequence: TGTGCCAGCAGTTCGGACAGGGCGATGAACACTGAAGCTTTCTTT.

The chain employs TRBV2 and TRBJ1-2; 7 nucleotides agree with TRBD1. With 6 bases clipped from V and 0 bases from J, the junction kept 4 bases outside the gene matches. This CDR3 is 14 amino acids long. The germline V gene encodes CDR1 SNHLY and CDR2 FYNNEI. CDR3 loop: CASRAGTANYGYTF. CDR3 DNA: TGTGCCAGCAGGGCCGGGACAGCTAACTATGGCTACACCTTC.

The CDR3, as DNA: TGTGCCAGCAGCTCGTCGACAGGGAACACTGAAGCTTTCTTT. Translation: CASSSSTGNTEAFF. The rearrangement links TRBV11-2 to TRBJ1-1; tentative D call: TRBD1 (6 bases). Germline CDR1 reads SGHAT; CDR2 reads FQNNGV. CDR3 length equals 14 residues. V was trimmed by 4 bases and J by 1 base, leaving 10 bases between them. Complete variable domain (other parts from reference TRBV11-2 and TRBJ1-1): EAGVAQSPRYKIIEKRQSVAFWCNPISGHATLYWYQQILGQGPKLLIQFQNNGVVDDSQLPKDRFSAERLKGVDSTLKIQPAKLEDSAVYLCASSSSTGNTEAFFGQGTRLTVV.

This clone has just a few counts. This chain connects TRBV7-3 to TRBJ1-5, with 10 bases identical to TRBD1. The CDR3 covers 17 residues. V shed 1 base and J 3 bases; nucleotides not matched to a gene: 6. CDR1 and CDR2 from the germline V gene are SGHTA and FQGTGA. The CDR3 DNA sequence: TGTGCCAGCAGCTTAAATACAGGGACAGGGGACAATCAGCCCCAGCATTTT. Protein: CASSLNTGTGDNQPQHF.

V usage is TRBV28 and J usage is TRBJ1-4; weak D call: TRBD1 (6 bases). The CDR3 length is 13 residues. Looked up from germline, CDR1 is MDHEN and CDR2 is SYDVKM. Trimming took 10 bases from V and 8 from J, leaving 17 bases between them. The chain's CDR3 is CATQGGAREKLFF. CDR3 DNA sequence: TGTGCCACTCAAGGGGGGGCGCGAGAAAAACTGTTTTTT.